A selection of T cell receptor beta chains follows, all from one sample in a study of cytomegalovirus exposure and HLA in healthy donors. This table comes from immunoSEQ multiplex PCR, and its TCRdb copy is limited to in-frame clones, with some not included. The sample consists of some 120,000 clones, 80% of them appearing once. The sample taken for sequencing was PBMCs. The source is a middle-aged man in good health and CMV-seronegative. Both conserved end residues are part of each CDR3. The D gene is left open where the match is weak. Size values are once, few and many counts, or a class for expanded clones, and some rows have none.

J: TRBJ2-3
size: .
length: 17
D: TRBD2
V: TRBV7-8
DNA: TGCGCCAGCAGCAAAAGGCTAGCGGGAGGGCCGGGAGATACGCAGTATTTT
CDR3: CASSKRLAGGPGDTQYF

J: TRBJ1-5
size: .
length: 15
D: TRBD1
V: TRBV27
DNA: TGTGCCAGCAGTGGGGGGGACAGGAGCAATCAGCCCCAGCATTTT
CDR3: CASSGGDRSNQPQHF

J: TRBJ1-1
size: .
length: 12
D: TRBD1
V: TRBV12-5
DNA: TGTGCTAGTGGTTTGGGGACAGGGTGGGCTTTCTTT
CDR3: CASGLGTGWAFF

J: TRBJ2-6
size: once
length: 17
D: TRBD1
V: TRBV5-4
DNA: TGTGCCAGCAGCCCGGGGACAGTTAGCTCTGGGGCCAACGTCCTGACTTTC
CDR3: CASSPGTVSSGANVLTF

J: TRBJ2-3
size: .
length: 14
D: .
V: TRBV2
DNA: TGTGCCAGCAGGACTAGTCAGAGGGCAGATACGCAGTATTTT
CDR3: CASRTSQRADTQYF

J: TRBJ1-4
size: .
length: 15
D: .
V: TRBV5-4
DNA: TGTGCCAGCAGCTTGGATTTTAGGGGAAATGAAAAACTGTTTTTT
CDR3: CASSLDFRGNEKLFF

J: TRBJ2-7
size: once
length: 15
D: .
V: TRBV28
DNA: TGTGCCAGGGAAGGCGACAGGCCAGTCTCCTACGAGCAGTACTTC
CDR3: CAREGDRPVSYEQYF

J: TRBJ2-3
size: .
length: 13
D: .
V: TRBV4-2
DNA: TGTGCCAGCAGCTGGGAGGAGACAGATACGCAGTATTTT
CDR3: CASSWEETDTQYF

J: TRBJ1-1
size: .
length: 14
D: TRBD1
V: TRBV7-9
DNA: TGTGCCAGCAGCTTAAGACAGGGAGACGCTGAAGCTTTCTTT
CDR3: CASSLRQGDAEAFF

J: TRBJ2-2
size: few
length: 17
D: TRBD2
V: TRBV4-2
DNA: TGTGCCAGCAGCTCAGCCGGGACTAGCGTCTCGGGCGGGGAGCTGTTTTTT
CDR3: CASSSAGTSVSGGELFF

J: TRBJ1-2
size: .
length: 13
D: .
V: TRBV6-4
DNA: TGTGCCAGCAGTGTCAGGGCTGCTATGGGCTACACCTTC
CDR3: CASSVRAAMGYTF

J: TRBJ2-7
size: .
length: 12
D: .
V: TRBV6-1
DNA: TGTGCCAGCAGTGAGACGGCGGGCGAGCAGTACTTC
CDR3: CASSETAGEQYF

J: TRBJ2-7
size: .
length: 15
D: .
V: TRBV30
DNA: TGTGCCTGGAGTATTGGTGGGTACAGCTCCTACGAGCAGTACTTC
CDR3: CAWSIGGYSSYEQYF

J: TRBJ2-7
size: few
length: 14
D: TRBD2
V: TRBV9
DNA: TGTGCCAGCAGCGTAGGGACTAGCGGAGGGGAGCAGTACTTC
CDR3: CASSVGTSGGEQYF

J: TRBJ1-2
size: few
length: 18
D: TRBD1
V: TRBV10-3
DNA: TGTGCCATCAGTGGGGGTGGGGGACAGCCTTCATACGCCTATGGCTACACCTTC
CDR3: CAISGGGGQPSYAYGYTF

J: TRBJ1-1
size: .
length: 14
D: .
V: TRBV27
DNA: TGTGCCAGCACCCCATCAGGGGCGAACACTGAAGCTTTCTTT
CDR3: CASTPSGANTEAFF

J: TRBJ2-3
size: .
length: 14
D: .
V: TRBV13
DNA: TGTGCCAGCAGCCCGGCCGGGAACGTAGATACGCAGTATTTT
CDR3: CASSPAGNVDTQYF

J: TRBJ2-1
size: .
length: 11
D: TRBD2
V: TRBV19
DNA: TGTGCCAGTAGTATAAGGCGGGAGAGGGTCTTC
CDR3: CASSIRRERVF

J: TRBJ2-4
size: .
length: 16
D: .
V: TRBV5-6
DNA: TGTGCCAGCAGCTTGGCCGGGGTAGCCGGGTATGACATTCAGTACTTC
CDR3: CASSLAGVAGYDIQYF

J: TRBJ2-5
size: .
length: 14
D: .
V: TRBV6-5
DNA: TGTGCCAGCAGTTACTCGACAGGTGGGGAGACCCAGTACTTC
CDR3: CASSYSTGGETQYF